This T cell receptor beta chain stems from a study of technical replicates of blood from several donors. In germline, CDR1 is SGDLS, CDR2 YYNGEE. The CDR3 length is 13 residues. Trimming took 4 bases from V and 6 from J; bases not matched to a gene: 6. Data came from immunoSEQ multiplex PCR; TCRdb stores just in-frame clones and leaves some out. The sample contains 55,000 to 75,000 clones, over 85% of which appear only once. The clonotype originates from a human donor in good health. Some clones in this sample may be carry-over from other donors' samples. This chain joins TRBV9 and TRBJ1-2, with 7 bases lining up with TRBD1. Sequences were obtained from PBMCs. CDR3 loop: CASSTRTGHGYTF. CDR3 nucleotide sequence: TGTGCCAGCAGCACACGGACAGGACATGGCTACACCTTC.